Listed here are 25 T cell receptor beta chains from one sample, sequenced in a study of T cell responses to AZD1222 COVID-19 vaccine (dated by TCRdb to the early 2020s). The receptor library was made with the immunoSEQ multiplex PCR assay. TCRdb took this table from immuneACCESS and kept in-frame rearrangements with V and J called. Such tables lack part of the clones; where checked against another copy, unresolved V genes explain under half of the gap, and the rest is unexplained. This sample has about 120,000 clones in its table, and 80% to 95% of those were observed once. In total, the top ten clones hold 2% to 2.5% of the sample. Read against the paper, the sample's time point label means: about 28 days (+/-7) after the second vaccine dose. Here the sequenced sample was peripheral blood, taken 28 days after the second AZD1222 dose. The receptors were gathered from an adult who received the AZD1222 COVID-19 vaccine.

V is TRBV20-1 and J is TRBJ2-5, with D unresolved. The germline V and J ends were trimmed by 5 bases and 8 bases, with 9 bases remaining between them. The CDR3 is 10 residues long. The germline gives CDR1 DFQATT, CDR2 SNEGSKA (reference sequence). The CDR3 nucleotides are TGCAGTGCTCTCGGCGAAACCCAGTACTTC. It translates to CSALGETQYF.

The CDR3 region is CASKTAGKHNEQFF. CDR3 bases: TGTGCCAGTAAGACAGCGGGCAAACACAATGAGCAGTTCTTC. V usage is TRBV6-1 and J usage is TRBJ2-1, with a possible D match to TRBD2 (6 bases). The CDR3 is made up of 14 amino acids. Trimming took off 9 bases at V and 5 bases at J, with 17 bases between the two ends. Germline CDR1 MNHNS, CDR2 SASEGT.

This chain links TRBV7-8 with TRBJ1-4; TRBD1 aligns across 7 bases. The CDR3 loop spans 15 amino acids. V shed 5 bases and J 5 bases; nucleotides not matched to a gene: 8. Germline V gene lookup returns CDR1 SGHVS and CDR2 FQNEAQ. CDR3 region: CASSRRTGSNEKLFF. The CDR3 bases are TGTGCCAGCAGCCGCCGGACAGGCTCAAATGAAAAACTGTTTTTT.

The rearrangement uses TRBV18 and TRBJ1-3; 8 nucleotides agree with TRBD1. Germline CDR1 and CDR2: KGHSH and LQKENI. This CDR3 has 15 residues. Losses at the gene ends were 0 bases for V and 12 bases for J; bases not matched to a gene: 10. The CDR3: CASSPPGDRPSGIYF. CDR3 in DNA: TGTGCCAGCTCACCACCTGGGGACAGGCCCAGCGGCATATATTTT.

The genes are TRBV14 and TRBJ1-4; maybe TRBD1 (6 bases). This CDR3 has 17 amino acids. Germline CDR1 SGHDN, CDR2 FVKESK. Trimming cost V 7 bases and J 4 bases, with 22 bases left between them. CDR3 nucleotides: TGTGCCAGCACCAATCCGGGACACAGCAGAGGTAATGAAAAACTGTTTTTT. Translation: CASTNPGHSRGNEKLFF.

This sequence joins TRBV3-1 (or the pseudogene TRBV3-2) and TRBJ2-1; 7 positions agree with TRBD2. The CDR3 consists of 16 residues. CDR1 LGHDT and CDR2 YNNKEL come from the germline V gene (reference sequence). V lost 4 bases to trimming and J lost 0 bases; unmatched junction nucleotides: 6. CDR3 loop: CASSPSRGFSYNEQFF. The CDR3, as DNA: TGTGCCAGCAGCCCCTCGCGGGGGTTCTCCTACAATGAGCAGTTCTTC.

The chain uses TRBV25-1 and TRBJ2-1; tentatively, D is TRBD2 (5 bases). Germline CDR1 is MGHDK and CDR2 is SYGVNS. The CDR3 length is 17 residues. The V end lost 1 base, the J end lost 4 bases, and 17 bases lay between the germline ends. The CDR3 spells CASSESRAEGLYNEQFF. The DNA for the CDR3 is TGTGCCAGCAGTGAATCGCGGGCCGAGGGCCTGTACAATGAGCAGTTCTTC.

This chain links TRBV18 with TRBJ1-1, with TRBD1 identical over 7 bases. The V gene end was trimmed by 3 bases and the J gene end by 2 bases; junction bases not matched to a gene: 9. The CDR3 consists of 16 residues. Germline CDR1 and CDR2: KGHSH and LQKENI. CDR3 amino acids: CASSPGTARFNTEAFF. As DNA, the CDR3 is TGTGCCAGCTCACCCGGGACAGCGAGGTTCAACACTGAAGCTTTCTTT.

V and J are TRBV19 and TRBJ2-7; 14 bases agree with TRBD2. There are 15 residues in the CDR3. V lost 5 bases and J lost 2; bases outside the gene matches: 2. The V gene's germline CDR1 is LNHDA and CDR2 SQIVND (reference sequence). The CDR3, as DNA: TGTGCCAGTAGTGTGGGACTAGCGGGGGCCTACGAGCAGTACTTC. It codes for CASSVGLAGAYEQYF. The full variable domain, with the rest looked up from reference TRBV19 and TRBJ2-7, is DGGITQSPKYLFRKEGQNVTLSCEQNLNHDAMYWYRQDPGQGLRLIYYSQIVNDFQKGDIAEGYSVSREKKESFPLTVTSAQKNPTAFYLCASSVGLAGAYEQYFGPGTRLTVT.

This chain uses TRBV27 with TRBJ2-7; D is perhaps TRBD2 (5 bases). The CDR3 contains 17 residues. Trimming removed 3 bases from V and 1 base from J, with 19 bases in between. The germline V gene has CDR1 MNHEY and CDR2 SMNVEV (reference sequence). The CDR3 DNA is TGTGCCAGCAGTTTTCTCCGCGGCGCGAGGAGGTCCTACGAGCAGTACTTC. Translation gives CASSFLRGARRSYEQYF.

This clone has more than one count but fewer than ten. The chain recombines TRBV15 with TRBJ1-2, with TRBD1 matching over 7 bases. Trimming took 1 base from V and 5 from J; bases not matched to a gene: 10. The germline CDR1 and CDR2 sequences are LNHNV and YYDKDF (reference sequence). CDR3 size: 16 residues. The CDR3 reads CATSRVAQGGKYGYTF. The CDR3 region has the DNA TGTGCCACCAGCAGAGTAGCGCAGGGGGGAAAGTATGGCTACACCTTC.

The gene calls are TRBV28 and TRBJ1-1; 8 bases fit TRBD1. In germline, CDR1 is MDHEN, CDR2 SYDVKM. The trim removed 6 bases at V and 7 bases at J, leaving 10 bases unmatched. The CDR3 sequence is 14 residues long. DNA of the CDR3: TGTGCCAGCAGCCCCGGGGGGACAGGTCGTGAAGCTTTCTTT. Amino acid sequence: CASSPGGTGREAFF.

This chain connects TRBV10-3 to TRBJ2-3; 8 bases fit TRBD2. Looked up from germline, CDR1 is ENHRY and CDR2 is SYGVKD. This CDR3 is built from 15 residues. Germline trimming cut 6 bases from V and 3 bases from J; bases unmatched to any gene: 8. The CDR3, as DNA: TGTGCCATCAGAAAACAAGCGGGGGTGACAGATACGCAGTATTTT. Its protein is CAIRKQAGVTDTQYF.

This sequence joins TRBV7-2 and TRBJ2-3; 7 nucleotides match TRBD2. The CDR3 loop spans 14 amino acids. CDR1 is SGHTA and CDR2 is FQGNSA in the germline V gene. V lost 3 bases, J lost 7 bases, and 7 bases stayed unmatched. The CDR3 DNA is TGTGCCAGCAGCTTTGAGTTGGGACTAAATACGCAGTATTTT. It codes for CASSFELGLNTQYF.

This chain joins TRBV7-2 and TRBJ1-1; 9 positions agree with TRBD1. This CDR3 spans 15 amino acids. Looked up from germline, CDR1 is SGHTA and CDR2 is FQGNSA. V trimming: 5 bases; J trimming: 4 bases; junction bases outside the gene matches: 8. The CDR3 loop reads CASSPQGAQVTEAFF. Written as DNA, the CDR3 is TGTGCCAGCAGCCCACAGGGGGCGCAGGTCACTGAAGCTTTCTTT.

The V and J genes are TRBV2 and TRBJ2-7, with D possibly being TRBD1 (6 bases). The length of the CDR3 is 14 residues. CDR1 and CDR2 from the germline V gene are SNHLY and FYNNEI. The V end lost 3 bases, the J end lost 1 base, and 10 bases lay between the germline ends. CDR3 nucleotides: TGTGCCAGCAGTGACCGCAGGGGTTCCTACGAGCAGTACTTC. This sequence encodes CASSDRRGSYEQYF.

The chain carries TRBV24-1 and TRBJ2-3, with 9 nucleotides matching TRBD2. This CDR3 is built from 14 residues. Germline V gene lookup returns CDR1 KGHDR and CDR2 SFDVKD. The V gene end was trimmed by 7 bases and the J gene end by 2 bases; junction bases not matched to a gene: 3. The CDR3, as DNA: TGTGCCACCAGCCCTAGCGGGGTCACAGATACGCAGTATTTT. Protein sequence: CATSPSGVTDTQYF.

The chain combines TRBV6-2 or TRBV6-3 with TRBJ2-1; 10 nucleotides line up with TRBD2. The CDR3 runs to 20 residues. CDR1 is MNHEY, CDR2 SVGEGT, per germline. V dropped 4 bases and J dropped 2; count of bases not matched to a gene: 17. The CDR3: CASSSQSLRTLAGAYNEQFF. In DNA form, the CDR3 reads TGTGCCAGCAGTTCGCAGTCCCTTAGAACGCTAGCGGGGGCCTACAATGAGCAGTTCTTC.

The V and J genes are TRBV4-3 and TRBJ1-4; the D gene is possibly TRBD1 (5 bases). The CDR3 sequence is 16 residues long. V was shortened by 1 base and J by 8 bases, with 17 bases between the two germline ends. Germline CDR1 LGHNA, CDR2 YSLEER. Here the CDR3 reads CASSQGARVRDEKLFF. CDR3 nucleotide sequence: TGCGCCAGCAGCCAAGGTGCTCGTGTACGGGACGAAAAACTGTTTTTT.

The chain links TRBV24-1 to TRBJ2-2; perhaps TRBD2 as D (6 bases). V lost 12 bases, J lost 3 bases, and 16 bases lay in between. Germline V CDR1 and CDR2: KGHDR, SFDVKD. The CDR3 is 14 amino acids. The CDR3 is CAVADPYYTGELFF. CDR3 sequence (DNA): TGTGCCGTAGCGGATCCATACTACACCGGGGAGCTGTTTTTT.

The chain couples TRBV5-8 to TRBJ1-4, with D maybe TRBD1 (6 bases). V was clipped by 3 bases and J by 6 bases, with 15 bases between them. CDR1 SGHTS and CDR2 YDEGEE come from the germline V gene. CDR3 size: 15 residues. CDR3 sequence reads: CASSSGQSGHEKLFF. The CDR3 nucleotides are TGTGCCAGCAGCTCTGGACAGTCCGGGCATGAAAAACTGTTTTTT. The variable domain in full, with the rest retrieved from reference TRBV5-8 and TRBJ1-4, is EAGVTQSPTHLIKTRGQQATLRCSPISGHTSVYWYQQALGLGLQFLLWYDEGEERNRGNFPPRFSGRQFPNYSSELNVNALELEDSALYLCASSSGQSGHEKLFFGSGTQLSVL.

V gene TRBV7-8 combines with J gene TRBJ1-5; weak D call: TRBD1 (6 bases). Germline CDR1 is SGHVS and CDR2 is FQNEAQ. The CDR3 consists of 15 residues. The germline V and J ends were trimmed by 0 bases and 7 bases, with 13 bases remaining between them. CDR3 sequence reads: CASSLAGRGGQPQHF. The DNA for the CDR3 is TGTGCCAGCAGCTTAGCCGGCAGGGGAGGACAGCCCCAGCATTTT.

This chain links TRBV6-5 with TRBJ1-1, with TRBD1 as a possible D gene (6 bases). The V end was cut by 2 bases, the J end by 7 bases, with 17 bases between. In germline, CDR1 is MNHEY, CDR2 SVGAGI. The CDR3 sequence is 15 residues long. The CDR3 spells CASSYGPGVLGEAFF. Written as DNA, the CDR3 is TGTGCCAGCAGTTACGGTCCAGGGGTACTTGGTGAAGCTTTCTTT.

The chain couples TRBV7-8 to TRBJ1-2; 7 bases line up with TRBD1. The CDR3 has 13 amino acids. Germline V gives CDR1 SGHVS, CDR2 FQNEAQ. The junction had 3 bases not matched to a gene; V was cut back by 5 bases and J by 3 bases. CDR3 sequence reads: CASSRDSYYGYTF. Written as DNA, the CDR3 is TGTGCCAGCAGCCGGGACAGTTACTATGGCTACACCTTC.

The V call is TRBV10-3, the J call TRBJ1-6; D not resolved. The length of the CDR3 is 13 residues. Germline loops: CDR1 ENHRY, CDR2 SYGVKD. Trimming took 2 bases from V and 9 from J, leaving 8 bases between them. The CDR3 bases are TGTGCCATCAGTGAGGGCCAAAGTTCACCCCTCCACTTT. Amino acids: CAISEGQSSPLHF.